The clone carrying this T cell receptor beta chain is judged medium-sized. The sample comes from a study of radiation and T cells in renal cell carcinoma. As to treatment: 15 Gy SBRT to primary tumor, nephrectomy 4 weeks later. The V end lost 0 bases, the J end lost 9 bases, and 10 bases lay between the germline ends. CDR3 length: 13 residues. Germline V gene sequence: CDR1 SGHRS, CDR2 YFSETQ. The repertoire was sequenced with immunoSEQ multiplex PCR; TCRdb's copy has only in-frame clones and lacks some. The sample has about 20,000 clones, roughly 62% seen once. The chain recombines TRBV5-1 with TRBJ1-5, with D unclear. The material was tumor tissue, obtained from a patient whose treatment included radiotherapy and nephrectomy. This clonotype was obtained from a woman in her seventies with renal cell carcinoma. CDR3 amino acids: CASSLEGDRPQHF. The CDR3 DNA reads as TGCGCCAGCAGCTTGGAAGGTGATCGGCCCCAGCATTTT.